What follows is one T cell receptor (beta chain) and its context. Antigen: not known. This sample is drawn from a study of cytomegalovirus exposure and HLA in healthy donors. Study as a whole: The 100 to 150 validation repertoires matched the 666 first-cohort repertoires in platform, a later analysis reported. General study points: It was about 150 TCR beta chains that were listed as cytomegalovirus-associated. According to a subsequent analysis, TCR clusters from the first cohort were inclined to appear together in the 120 validation repertoires.

J gave up 5 bases and V 6 bases, and 4 bases lay outside the gene matches. The length of the CDR3 is 13 residues. The V gene's germline CDR1 is MNHNY and CDR2 SVGAGI (reference sequence). The data were produced by immunoSEQ multiplex PCR, yet TCRdb's version contains in-frame clones alone and is incomplete. Of 100,000 to 120,000 clones listed, approximately 87% were seen once; the top ten hold 1.4%. The 120-subject validation cohort, separate from the roughly 670-subject first cohort, included the donors. V gene TRBV6-6 combines with J gene TRBJ1-5; 7 bases match TRBD1. The TCR was taken from a woman between 25 and 40 years old in good health and CMV-seropositive. The sample was PBMCs. As DNA, the CDR3 is TGTGCCAGCAGAGCAGGGGGAGATCAGCCCCAGCATTTT. Translation: CASRAGGDQPQHF.